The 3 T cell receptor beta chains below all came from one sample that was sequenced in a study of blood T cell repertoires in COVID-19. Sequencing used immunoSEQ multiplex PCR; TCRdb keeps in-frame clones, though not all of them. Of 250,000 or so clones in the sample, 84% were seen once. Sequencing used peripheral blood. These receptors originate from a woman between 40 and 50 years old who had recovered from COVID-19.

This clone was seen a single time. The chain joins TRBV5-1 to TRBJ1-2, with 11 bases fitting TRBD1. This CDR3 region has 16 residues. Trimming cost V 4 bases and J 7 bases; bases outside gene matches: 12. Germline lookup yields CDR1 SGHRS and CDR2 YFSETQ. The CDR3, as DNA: TGCGCCAGCAGCAGAGGAACCGGGACAGGGGGAATTGGCTACACCTTC. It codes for CASSRGTGTGGIGYTF.

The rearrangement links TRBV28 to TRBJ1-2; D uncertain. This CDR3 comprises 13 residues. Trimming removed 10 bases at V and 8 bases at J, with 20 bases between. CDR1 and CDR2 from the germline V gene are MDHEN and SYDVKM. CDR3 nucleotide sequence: TGTGCCACTAACATCGGGAGGGTATACGGCTACACCTTC. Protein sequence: CATNIGRVYGYTF.

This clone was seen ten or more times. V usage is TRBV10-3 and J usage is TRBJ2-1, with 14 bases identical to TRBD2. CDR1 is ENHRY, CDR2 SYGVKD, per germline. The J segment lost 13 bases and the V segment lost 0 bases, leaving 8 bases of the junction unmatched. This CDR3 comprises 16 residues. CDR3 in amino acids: CAISESQGLAGERQFF. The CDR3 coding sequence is TGTGCCATCAGTGAGTCCCAGGGACTAGCGGGGGAGCGACAGTTCTTC.